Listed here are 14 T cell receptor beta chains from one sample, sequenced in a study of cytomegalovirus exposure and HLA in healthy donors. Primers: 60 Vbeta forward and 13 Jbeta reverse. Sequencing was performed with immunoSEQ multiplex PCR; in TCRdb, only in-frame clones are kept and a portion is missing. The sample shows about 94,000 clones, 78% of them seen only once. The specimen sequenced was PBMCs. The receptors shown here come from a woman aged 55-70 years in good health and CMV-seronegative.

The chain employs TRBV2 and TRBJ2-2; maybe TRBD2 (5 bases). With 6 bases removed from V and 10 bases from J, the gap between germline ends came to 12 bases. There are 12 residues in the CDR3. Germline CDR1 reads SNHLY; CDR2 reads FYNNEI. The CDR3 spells CASRDFLEELFF. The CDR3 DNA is TGTGCCAGCAGGGACTTTTTGGAGGAGCTGTTTTTT.

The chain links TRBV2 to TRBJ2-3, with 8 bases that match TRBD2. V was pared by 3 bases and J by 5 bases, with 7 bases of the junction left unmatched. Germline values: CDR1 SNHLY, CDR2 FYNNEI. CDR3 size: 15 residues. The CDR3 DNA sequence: TGTGCCAGCAGTGAGGACGGGGGGGCCGGAGATACGCAGTATTTT. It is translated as CASSEDGGAGDTQYF.

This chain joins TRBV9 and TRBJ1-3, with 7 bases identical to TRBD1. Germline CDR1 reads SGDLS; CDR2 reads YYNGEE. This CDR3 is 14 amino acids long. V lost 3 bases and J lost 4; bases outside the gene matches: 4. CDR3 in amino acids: CASSGRGQGNTIYF. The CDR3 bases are TGTGCCAGCAGCGGACGGGGACAGGGAAACACCATATATTTT.

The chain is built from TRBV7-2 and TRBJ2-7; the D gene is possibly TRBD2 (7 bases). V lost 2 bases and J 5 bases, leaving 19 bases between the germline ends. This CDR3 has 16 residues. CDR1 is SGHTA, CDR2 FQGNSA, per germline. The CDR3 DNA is TGTGCCAGCAGCTTATTCTCGAGGGGGGGCCTCCACGAGCAGTACTTC. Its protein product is CASSLFSRGGLHEQYF.

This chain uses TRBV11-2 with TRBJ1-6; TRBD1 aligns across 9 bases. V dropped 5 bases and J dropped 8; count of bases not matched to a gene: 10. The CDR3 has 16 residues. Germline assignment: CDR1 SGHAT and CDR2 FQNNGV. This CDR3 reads CASSPPGQGSYSPLHF. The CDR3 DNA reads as TGTGCCAGCAGCCCGCCCGGACAGGGGTCCTATTCACCCCTCCACTTT.

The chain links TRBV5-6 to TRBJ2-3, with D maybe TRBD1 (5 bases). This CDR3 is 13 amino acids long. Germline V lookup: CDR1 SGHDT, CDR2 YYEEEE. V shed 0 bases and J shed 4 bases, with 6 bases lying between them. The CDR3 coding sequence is TGTGCCAGCAGCTTGGAAGGGGCAGATACGCAGTATTTT. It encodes CASSLEGADTQYF.

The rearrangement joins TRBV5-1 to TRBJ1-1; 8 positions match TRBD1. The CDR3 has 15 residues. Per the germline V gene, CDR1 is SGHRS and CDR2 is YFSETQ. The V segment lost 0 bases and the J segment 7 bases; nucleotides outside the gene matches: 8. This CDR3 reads CASSLGPQGADEAFF. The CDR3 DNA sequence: TGCGCCAGCAGCTTGGGGCCCCAGGGGGCGGATGAAGCTTTCTTT. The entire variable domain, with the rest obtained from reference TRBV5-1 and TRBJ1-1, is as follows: KAGVTQTPRYLIKTRGQQVTLSCSPISGHRSVSWYQQTPGQGLQFLFEYFSETQRNKGNFPGRFSGRQFSNSRSEMNVSTLELGDSALYLCASSLGPQGADEAFFGQGTRLTVV.

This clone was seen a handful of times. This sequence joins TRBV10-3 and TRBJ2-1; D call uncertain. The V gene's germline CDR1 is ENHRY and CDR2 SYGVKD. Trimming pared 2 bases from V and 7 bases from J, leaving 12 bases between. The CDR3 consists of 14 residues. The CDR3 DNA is TGTGCCATCAGTGAGCCGGGTCCCGAAAATGAGCAGTTCTTC. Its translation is CAISEPGPENEQFF.

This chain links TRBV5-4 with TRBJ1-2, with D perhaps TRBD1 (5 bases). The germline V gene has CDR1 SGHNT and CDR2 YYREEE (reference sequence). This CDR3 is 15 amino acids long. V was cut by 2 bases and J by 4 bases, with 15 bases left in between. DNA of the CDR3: TGTGCCAGCAGCTTCGGGGGGATTGATAGCTATGGCTACACCTTC. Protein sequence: CASSFGGIDSYGYTF. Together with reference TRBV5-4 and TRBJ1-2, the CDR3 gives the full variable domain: ETGVTQSPTHLIKTRGQQVTLRCSSQSGHNTVSWYQQALGQGPQFIFQYYREEENGRGNFPPRFSGLQFPNYSSELNVNALELDDSALYLCASSFGGIDSYGYTFGSGTRLTVV.

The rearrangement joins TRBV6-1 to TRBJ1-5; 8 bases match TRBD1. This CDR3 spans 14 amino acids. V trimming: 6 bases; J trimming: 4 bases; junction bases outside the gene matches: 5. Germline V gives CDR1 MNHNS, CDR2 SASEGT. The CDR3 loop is CASRQTGENQPQHF. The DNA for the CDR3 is TGTGCCAGCAGGCAGACAGGGGAAAATCAGCCCCAGCATTTT.

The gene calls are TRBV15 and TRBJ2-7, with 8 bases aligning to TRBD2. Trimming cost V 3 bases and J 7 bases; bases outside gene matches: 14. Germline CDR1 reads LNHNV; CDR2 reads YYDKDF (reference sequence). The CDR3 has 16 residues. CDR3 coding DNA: TGTGCCACCAGCAGGGGAACTAGCGGCCTTCAAGGAGAGCAGTACTTC. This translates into CATSRGTSGLQGEQYF. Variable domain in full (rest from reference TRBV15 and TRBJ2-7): DAMVIQNPRYQVTQFGKPVTLSCSQTLNHNVMYWYQQKSSQAPKLLFHYYDKDFNNEADTPDNFQSRRPNTSFCFLDIRSPGLGDTAMYLCATSRGTSGLQGEQYFGPGTRLTVT.

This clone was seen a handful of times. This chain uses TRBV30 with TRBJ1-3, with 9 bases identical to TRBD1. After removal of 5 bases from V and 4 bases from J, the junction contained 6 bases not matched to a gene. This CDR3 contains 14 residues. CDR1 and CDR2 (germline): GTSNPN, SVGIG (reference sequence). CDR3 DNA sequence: TGTGCCTGGGCCTGGACAGGGGCAGGAAACACCATATATTTT. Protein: CAWAWTGAGNTIYF.

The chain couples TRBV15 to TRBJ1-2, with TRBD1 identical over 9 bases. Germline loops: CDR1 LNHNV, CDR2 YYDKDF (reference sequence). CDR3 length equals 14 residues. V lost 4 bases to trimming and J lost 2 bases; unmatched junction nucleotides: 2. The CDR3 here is CATSKGQGNYGYTF. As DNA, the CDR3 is TGTGCCACCAGCAAAGGACAGGGGAACTATGGCTACACCTTC.

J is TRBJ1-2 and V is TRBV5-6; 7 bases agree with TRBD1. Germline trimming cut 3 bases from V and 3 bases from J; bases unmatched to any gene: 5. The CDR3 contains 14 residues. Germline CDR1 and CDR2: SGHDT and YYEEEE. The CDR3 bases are TGTGCCAGCAGCTACCTCGACAGGGACTATGGCTACACCTTC. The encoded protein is CASSYLDRDYGYTF.